These T cell receptor beta chains were read from a single sample in a study of blood T cells in healthy people across ages. TCRdb called the 5' RACE reads again in MiXCR, with one record for every CDR3 protein. The top ten hold over 15% of the sample, which has approximately 1,100,000 distinct CDR3 sequences, around 45% seen once. The sequenced sample consisted of blood. The receptors shown here come from a woman aged 60-70 years in good health. Both conserved end residues are part of each CDR3. Size tells how often a clone was seen (once, few, many) or the class of an expanded clone, and some rows leave it out.

v_gene	j_gene	abundance	CDR3aa
TRBV6-2/TRBV6-3	TRBJ1-5	.	CASSDTGGFGISNQPQHF
TRBV11-2	TRBJ2-5	.	CASSLGGLAANQETQYF
TRBV7-6	TRBJ2-1	.	CAGSPTSGHYNEQFF
TRBV10-3	TRBJ2-1	once	CAIGARGRASSYNEQFF
TRBV5-8	TRBJ2-1	.	CASSLELGLKNNEQFF
TRBV6-1	TRBJ2-1	.	CASSEAPLTGDEQFF
TRBV10-3	TRBJ2-1	.	CAISTDSVGEQFF
TRBV20-1	TRBJ1-1	.	CSARGRQGEGTEAFF
TRBV5-6	TRBJ1-1	few	CASSLVTENTEAFF
TRBV27	TRBJ1-1	few	CASRPRGTGGMNTEAFF
TRBV10-3	TRBJ2-1	few	CAISPTTRDDDNEQFF
TRBV15	TRBJ2-5	.	CATSGLFQGKGETQYF
TRBV7-7	TRBJ2-1	.	CASSLLPGGHNEQFF
TRBV12-3/TRBV12-4	TRBJ2-3	few	CASSPPGTSLNTQYF
TRBV7-7	TRBJ2-7	.	CASSQGQGALYEQYF
TRBV7-3	TRBJ2-5	.	CASSLLRTGRETQYF
TRBV29-1	TRBJ2-5	.	CSAVDSLLYNEQYF
TRBV19	TRBJ2-5	.	CASSTLYQETQYF
TRBV6-6	TRBJ2-7	few	CASSWDSAYEQYF
TRBV27	TRBJ2-7	few	CASTPGPRYEQYF
TRBV3-1	TRBJ2-6	.	CASSPSTSGANVLTF
TRBV12-3/TRBV12-4	TRBJ2-3	few	CASSGAGWNTDTQYF